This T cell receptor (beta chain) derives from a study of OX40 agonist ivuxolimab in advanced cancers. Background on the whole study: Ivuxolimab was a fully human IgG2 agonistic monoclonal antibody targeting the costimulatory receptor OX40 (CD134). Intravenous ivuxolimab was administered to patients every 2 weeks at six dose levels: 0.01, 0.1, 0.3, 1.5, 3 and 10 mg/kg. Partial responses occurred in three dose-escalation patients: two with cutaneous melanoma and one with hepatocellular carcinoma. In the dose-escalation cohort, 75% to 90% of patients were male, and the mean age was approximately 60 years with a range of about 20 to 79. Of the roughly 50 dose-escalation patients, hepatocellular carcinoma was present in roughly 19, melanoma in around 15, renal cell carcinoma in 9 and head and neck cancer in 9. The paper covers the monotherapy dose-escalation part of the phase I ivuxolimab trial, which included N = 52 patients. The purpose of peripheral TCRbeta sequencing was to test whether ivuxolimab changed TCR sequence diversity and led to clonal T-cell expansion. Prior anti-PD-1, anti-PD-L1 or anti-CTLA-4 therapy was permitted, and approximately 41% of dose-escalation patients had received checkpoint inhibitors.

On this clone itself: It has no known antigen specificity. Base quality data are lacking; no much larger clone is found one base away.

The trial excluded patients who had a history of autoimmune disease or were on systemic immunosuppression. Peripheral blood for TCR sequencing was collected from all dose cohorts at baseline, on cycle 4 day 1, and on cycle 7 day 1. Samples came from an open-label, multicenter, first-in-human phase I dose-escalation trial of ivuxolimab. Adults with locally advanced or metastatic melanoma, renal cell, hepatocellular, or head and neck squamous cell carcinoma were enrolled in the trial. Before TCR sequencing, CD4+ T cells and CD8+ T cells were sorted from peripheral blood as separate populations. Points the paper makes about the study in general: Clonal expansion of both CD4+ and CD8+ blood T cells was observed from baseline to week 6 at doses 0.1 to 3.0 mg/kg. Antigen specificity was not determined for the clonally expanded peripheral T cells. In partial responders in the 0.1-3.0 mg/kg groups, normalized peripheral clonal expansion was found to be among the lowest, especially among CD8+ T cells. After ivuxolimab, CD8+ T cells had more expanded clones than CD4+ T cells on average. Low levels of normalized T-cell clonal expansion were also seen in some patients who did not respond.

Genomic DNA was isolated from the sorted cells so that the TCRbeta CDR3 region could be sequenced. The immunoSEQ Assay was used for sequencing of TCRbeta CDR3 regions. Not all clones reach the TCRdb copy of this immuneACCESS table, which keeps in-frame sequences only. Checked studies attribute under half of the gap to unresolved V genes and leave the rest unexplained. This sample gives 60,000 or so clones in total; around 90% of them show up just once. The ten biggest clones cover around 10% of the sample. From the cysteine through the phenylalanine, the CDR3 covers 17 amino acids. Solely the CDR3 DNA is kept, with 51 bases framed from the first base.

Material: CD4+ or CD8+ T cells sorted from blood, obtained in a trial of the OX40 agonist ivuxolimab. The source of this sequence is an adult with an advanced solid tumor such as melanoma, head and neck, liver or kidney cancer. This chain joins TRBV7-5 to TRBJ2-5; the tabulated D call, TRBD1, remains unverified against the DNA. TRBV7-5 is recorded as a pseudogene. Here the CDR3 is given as CVRSLARRTGDKETQYF. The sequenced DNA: TGTGTCAGAAGCTTAGCGCGGAGGACAGGGGATAAAGAGACCCAGTACTTC.